This entry features one T cell receptor (beta chain) sequence. The CDR3 has 12 amino acids. Per the germline V gene, CDR1 is MDHEN and CDR2 is SYDVKM. V dropped 10 bases and J dropped 4; count of bases not matched to a gene: 6. Only in-frame clones appear in the TCRdb table, and some are missing; sequencing was by immunoSEQ multiplex PCR. The sample has about 180,000 clones; roughly 86% are singletons. The data derive from a study of cytomegalovirus exposure and HLA in healthy donors. The TCR sequence derives from a man aged 18 to 35 in good health and CMV-seropositive. The chain has TRBV28 and TRBJ1-1, with TRBD1 identical over 7 bases. The sequenced sample was PBMCs. The CDR3 DNA reads as TGTGCCACCGCGACAGGGAGCACTGAAGCTTTCTTT. This gives the protein CATATGSTEAFF.